The 31 T cell receptor beta chains below come from one sample, sequenced in a study of T cells after yellow fever vaccination. Each CDR3 protein is one row after TCRdb ran MiXCR on the 5' RACE reads. Found here are about 330,000 distinct CDR3 sequences, 4.1% of them singletons; the top ten hold about 22%. The input for sequencing was PBMCs, taken 5 days after the yellow fever booster vaccination. These receptors were taken from a man between 18 and 29 years old who received the YFV17D yellow fever vaccine.

The chain employs TRBV10-3 and TRBJ2-5; 9 nucleotides align to TRBD2. V dropped 10 bases and J dropped 4; count of bases not matched to a gene: 10. The CDR3 totals 14 residues. Germline CDR1 and CDR2: ENHRY and SYGVKD. In nucleotides, the CDR3 is TGTGCCACGGAAGGCGGGGGGGCAGGAGAGACCCAGTACTTC. Its translation is CATEGGGAGETQYF.

This clonotype has more than one count but fewer than ten. This chain links TRBV5-6 with TRBJ1-2; D gene ambiguous. Deletions cut 1 base from V and 6 bases from J, with 7 bases between. This CDR3 is built from 12 residues. Germline CDR1 is SGHDT and CDR2 is YYEEEE. The CDR3 region has the DNA TGTGCCAGCAGCTTGCTGGGTGATGGCTACACCTTC. Translating it yields CASSLLGDGYTF.

The genes are TRBV18 and TRBJ1-3; D is undetermined. The CDR3 runs 17 residues. Germline-derived CDR1 and CDR2 are KGHSH and LQKENI. V was pared by 3 bases and J by 4 bases, with 19 bases between. The CDR3 sequence is CASSPLGRGGSGNTIYF. The CDR3, as DNA: TGTGCCAGCTCACCCCTCGGGAGAGGTGGATCGGGAAACACCATATATTTT.

This clonotype has more than one count but fewer than ten. The chain has TRBV7-2 and TRBJ2-7; TRBD1 is a possible D gene (5 bases). Trimming cost V 5 bases and J 4 bases, with 18 bases left between them. The CDR3 totals 15 residues. Germline V gene data show CDR1 as SGHTA and CDR2 as FQGNSA. CDR3 sequence (DNA): TGTGCCAGCAGCCCCTACCCGCAGGGTTCTTACGAGCAGTACTTC. This codes for CASSPYPQGSYEQYF.

This clonotype came up a few times. The DNA for the CDR3 is TGTGCCAGCTCCCCCGGGGGAATCGGGGAGCTGTTTTTT. This sequence encodes CASSPGGIGELFF. This chain joins TRBV12-3 or TRBV12-4 and TRBJ2-2, with D possibly matching TRBD2 (6 bases). The CDR3 contains 13 residues. V shed 8 bases and J shed 7 bases, with 14 bases lying between them.

The chain recombines TRBV7-2 with TRBJ2-1, with 8 bases identical to TRBD1. The CDR3 contains 13 residues. With 5 bases clipped from V and 15 bases from J, the junction kept 12 bases outside the gene matches. Germline V gene data show CDR1 as SGHTA and CDR2 as FQGNSA. CDR3 in DNA: TGTGCCAGCAGCCCCGGACAGGGCCCCGTTGCGTTCTTC. It is translated as CASSPGQGPVAFF.

The CDR3 loop is CASGQEVRGYTF. The CDR3 DNA reads TGCGCCAGCGGGCAGGAAGTAAGGGGCTACACCTTC. The chain employs TRBV5-1 and TRBJ1-2; D unresolved. The V and J ends lost 7 bases and 8 bases respectively, with 15 bases between them. Germline CDR1 reads SGHRS; CDR2 reads YFSETQ. The length of the CDR3 is 12 residues.

The chain is built from TRBV12-3 or TRBV12-4 and TRBJ1-3; D is undetermined. V was shortened by 1 base and J by 2 bases, with 6 bases between the two germline ends. The CDR3 loop spans 14 amino acids. CDR3 region: CASSLGQTGNTIYF. DNA of the CDR3: TGTGCCAGCAGTTTAGGACAAACTGGAAACACCATATATTTT.

This clonotype was observed a handful of times. This chain uses TRBV7-9 with TRBJ2-6; D possibly corresponds to TRBD1 (6 bases). The V end was cut by 2 bases, the J end by 5 bases, with 7 bases between. CDR1 is SEHNR, CDR2 FQNEAQ, per germline (reference sequence). This CDR3 has 14 amino acids. The CDR3 DNA sequence: TGTGCCAGCAGCTTAACAGGGCGGGCCAACGTCCTGACTTTC. Residues: CASSLTGRANVLTF.

The chain recombines TRBV7-2 with TRBJ1-3; D is ambiguous. V lost 1 base and J 6 bases, leaving 7 bases between the germline ends. This CDR3 has 13 residues. Germline CDR1 SGHTA, CDR2 FQGNSA. The CDR3 sequence is CASSLGWQNTIYF. Written as DNA, the CDR3 is TGTGCCAGCAGCTTAGGTTGGCAAAACACCATATATTTT.

This clonotype has just a few counts. The chain links TRBV7-2 to TRBJ2-3; 10 bases agree with TRBD2. Trimming removed 2 bases from V and 5 bases from J; junction bases left unmatched: 4. There are 15 residues in the CDR3. Germline V lookup: CDR1 SGHTA, CDR2 FQGNSA. The CDR3 DNA sequence: TGTGCCAGCAGCTTAAGGCTAGCGGGGGTAGATACGCAGTATTTT. The encoded protein is CASSLRLAGVDTQYF. The complete variable domain, with remaining parts taken from reference TRBV7-2 and TRBJ2-3, reads GAGVSQSPSNKVTEKGKDVELRCDPISGHTALYWYRQSLGQGLEFLIYFQGNSAPDKSGLPSDRFSAERTGGSVSTLTIQRTQQEDSAVYLCASSLRLAGVDTQYFGPGTRLTVL.

This clonotype was detected a few times. The rearrangement joins TRBV7-2 to TRBJ1-1; 8 nucleotides line up with TRBD1. CDR1 and CDR2 (germline): SGHTA, FQGNSA. CDR3 size: 15 residues. V shed 7 bases and J 5 bases; nucleotides not matched to a gene: 12. CDR3 residues: CASTFGDRGRTEAFF. The CDR3 DNA follows: TGTGCCAGCACCTTCGGTGACAGGGGACGGACTGAAGCTTTCTTT.

This chain uses TRBV10-3 with TRBJ2-2; TRBD1 might be the D (7 bases). Trimming took off 6 bases at V and 5 bases at J, with 19 bases between the two ends. The CDR3 runs to 16 residues. Germline V gives CDR1 ENHRY, CDR2 SYGVKD. The CDR3: CAIRAPTGTRTGELFF. CDR3 DNA: TGTGCCATCAGAGCGCCGACAGGGACTCGTACCGGGGAGCTGTTTTTT.

This clonotype has just a few counts. J is TRBJ2-7 and V is TRBV14, with TRBD1 matching over 10 bases. Germline loops: CDR1 SGHDN, CDR2 FVKESK. There are 15 residues in the CDR3. V lost 2 bases to trimming and J lost 5 bases; unmatched junction nucleotides: 6. The chain's CDR3 is CASSQFATGGHEQYF. The CDR3 DNA reads as TGTGCCAGCAGCCAATTCGCGACAGGGGGCCACGAGCAGTACTTC.

This clonotype was counted at least ten times. This chain connects TRBV7-9 to TRBJ1-1; no reliable D call. There are 17 residues in the CDR3. CDR1 is SEHNR, CDR2 FQNEAQ, per germline (reference sequence). V dropped 5 bases and J dropped 0 bases, with 19 bases sitting between them. DNA of the CDR3: TGTGCCAGCAGCAATCGGGTGGGGTCCGGGCTGAACACTGAAGCTTTCTTT. This gives the protein CASSNRVGSGLNTEAFF.

The J gene is TRBJ1-1, the V gene TRBV30; D gene ambiguous. Per germline, CDR1 GTSNPN and CDR2 SVGIG (reference sequence). The CDR3 covers 11 residues. Trimming pared 7 bases from V and 5 bases from J, leaving 11 bases between. In nucleotides, the CDR3 is TGTGCCTTGGAGGTGGGGACTGAAGCTTTCTTT. Amino acid sequence: CALEVGTEAFF.

Ten or more counts support this clonotype. The chain employs TRBV7-9 and TRBJ2-7; D unresolved. V lost 5 bases and J lost 5, with 10 bases in between. This CDR3 has 12 amino acids. Germline CDR1 SEHNR, CDR2 FQNEAQ (reference sequence). Here the CDR3 reads CASSPRPHEQYF. The CDR3 nucleotides are TGTGCCAGCAGCCCCCGTCCCCACGAGCAGTACTTC.

This clonotype was observed many times. This chain links TRBV27 with TRBJ2-5; D tentatively fits TRBD1 or TRBD2 (5 bases each). The germline V gene encodes CDR1 MNHEY and CDR2 SMNVEV (reference sequence). Trimming stripped 6 bases from V and 5 bases from J, with 25 bases between. CDR3 size: 17 residues. For the CDR3, the DNA is TGTGCCAGCAGCTCTGAGGGGTTTGGCAGGATATGGGAGACCCAGTACTTC. Translating gives CASSSEGFGRIWETQYF.

This clonotype was counted a few times. The chain has TRBV7-2 and TRBJ2-3; 12 positions match TRBD2. Trimming at V came to 5 bases and at J to 8 bases, leaving 8 bases not matched to a gene. CDR3 length: 15 residues. Germline V gene sequence: CDR1 SGHTA, CDR2 FQGNSA. CDR3 DNA: TGTGCCAGCAGCACTAGACTAGCGGGGGAGGGTACGCAGTATTTT. Translation: CASSTRLAGEGTQYF.

This clonotype was picked up many times. The V gene is TRBV21-1, the J gene TRBJ2-4; the table's D call TRBD1 went unverified against the DNA. TRBV21-1 is classified as a pseudogene. The CDR3 runs 15 residues. CDR3 bases: TGTGCCAGCAGCAAAGTTGGGGGGCCCAAAAACATTCAGTACTTC. This translates into CASSKVGGPKNIQYF.

This clonotype has more than one count but fewer than ten. The rearrangement links TRBV19 to TRBJ2-7; 8 nucleotides match TRBD1. The J segment lost 4 bases and the V segment lost 5 bases, leaving 10 bases of the junction unmatched. The CDR3 covers 15 residues. Germline CDR1 is LNHDA and CDR2 is SQIVND (reference sequence). CDR3 sequence (DNA): TGTGCCAGTAGTCAGGGGACAGGCCATCATTACGAGCAGTACTTC. This sequence encodes CASSQGTGHHYEQYF.

The sample holds a few counts of this clonotype. The chain combines TRBV2 with TRBJ2-3, with TRBD1 as a possible D gene (6 bases). Germline V lookup: CDR1 SNHLY, CDR2 FYNNEI. Trimming took off 8 bases at V and 4 bases at J, with 19 bases between the two ends. There are 15 residues in the CDR3. In DNA, the CDR3 is TGTGCCAGCCATTCGTACAGGGCTCGGGCAGATACGCAGTATTTT. Translation: CASHSYRARADTQYF.

The CDR3 is CASSDGRWTGGYTF. For the CDR3, the DNA is TGTGCCAGCAGCGACGGACGTTGGACAGGAGGCTACACCTTC. The gene calls are TRBV7-2 and TRBJ1-2; 7 bases are a match to TRBD1. The germline CDR1 and CDR2 sequences are SGHTA and FQGNSA. The CDR3 length is 14 residues. The V segment lost 5 bases and the J segment 8 bases; nucleotides outside the gene matches: 11.

This clonotype came up a few times. This sequence joins TRBV6-2 or TRBV6-3 and TRBJ1-5; D perhaps matches TRBD1 (5 bases). The CDR3 extends over 16 amino acids. V was pared by 2 bases and J by 0 bases, with 11 bases between. Germline V CDR1 and CDR2: MNHEY, SVGEGT. CDR3 nucleotide sequence: TGTGCCAGCAGTTACCCGAGAGGGGATAGCAATCAGCCCCAGCATTTT. As protein: CASSYPRGDSNQPQHF.

The V and J genes are TRBV4-1 and TRBJ2-7; either TRBD1 or TRBD2 may fit D (6 bases each). The germline V gene has CDR1 MGHRA and CDR2 YSYEKL. CDR3 length equals 15 residues. V lost 1 base to trimming and J lost 2 bases, with 12 bases between them. CDR3 nucleotides: TGCGCCAGCAGCCAAGTCCGGGGGCTTCCCTACGAGCAGTACTTC. Protein sequence: CASSQVRGLPYEQYF.

This clonotype has a count of ten or more. This rearrangement joins TRBV4-3 to TRBJ2-5, with D possibly matching TRBD2 (6 bases). Deletions cut 1 base from V and 5 bases from J, with 20 bases between. Germline V CDR1 and CDR2: LGHNA, YSLEER. CDR3 length: 17 residues. The CDR3 loop is CASSQGDWGVSLETQYF. The CDR3 DNA reads as TGCGCCAGCAGCCAAGGGGATTGGGGGGTCAGTTTGGAGACCCAGTACTTC.

This clonotype occurred a few times. This likely comes from a read error, as the CDR3 has no conserved phenylalanine or tryptophan at its end. The DNA is omitted, as the CDR3 cannot be located on it reliably, and the CDR3 follows TCRdb's listing. The chain recombines TRBV5-1 with TRBJ2-3; the table's D gene call, TRBD1, was not cross checked with the DNA. Termini included, the CDR3 measures 10 amino acids. Germline loops: CDR1 SGHRS, CDR2 YFSETQ. CDR3 amino acids: CASSGSHPQV.

The sample holds a few counts of this clonotype. The chain is built from TRBV11-2 and TRBJ1-5, with D uncertain. Germline V gives CDR1 SGHAT, CDR2 FQNNGV. V lost 0 bases, J lost 2 bases, and 8 bases lay in between. This CDR3 comprises 15 residues. CDR3 sequence: CASSLEGSGNQPQHF. The DNA for the CDR3 is TGTGCCAGCAGCTTAGAGGGTAGCGGCAATCAGCCCCAGCATTTT.

This clonotype was picked up a small number of times. The V and J genes are TRBV5-6 and TRBJ1-5; no clear D gene. The V end lost 0 bases, the J end lost 8 bases, and 12 bases lay between the germline ends. This CDR3 region has 14 residues. CDR1 is SGHDT, CDR2 YYEEEE, per germline. The CDR3 sequence: CASSLGVGKKPQHF. CDR3 nucleotide sequence: TGTGCCAGCAGCTTGGGTGTTGGGAAGAAGCCCCAGCATTTT. Complete variable domain (other parts from reference TRBV5-6 and TRBJ1-5): DAGVTQSPTHLIKTRGQQVTLRCSPKSGHDTVSWYQQALGQGPQFIFQYYEEEERQRGNFPDRFSGHQFPNYSSELNVNALLLGDSALYLCASSLGVGKKPQHFGDGTRLSIL.

CDR3 in amino acids: CASGGGAWSTEAFF. CDR3 bases: TGTGCCAGCGGAGGTGGAGCTTGGAGCACTGAAGCTTTCTTT. The genes are TRBV6-1 and TRBJ1-1; D unclear. The CDR3 runs to 14 residues. Deletions cut 8 bases from V and 4 bases from J, with 17 bases between. Germline V gene sequence: CDR1 MNHNS, CDR2 SASEGT.

V and J are TRBV5-1 and TRBJ2-1, with 10 bases matching TRBD2. With 0 bases clipped from V and 7 bases from J, the junction kept 7 bases outside the gene matches. In germline, CDR1 is SGHRS, CDR2 YFSETQ. The CDR3 length is 16 residues. The DNA of the CDR3 is TGCGCCAGCAGCTTGGATAAACTAGCGGGGAATAATGAGCAGTTCTTC. It is translated as CASSLDKLAGNNEQFF.